Listed below are T cell receptor beta chains from one sample, sequenced in a study of neurological immune-mediated disorders. Each CDR3 protein gets one entry after TCRdb re-called the 5' RACE reads with MiXCR. The profile shows tens of thousands of distinct CDR3 sequences, around 10% of them singletons. Sequencing was done on a sample of PBMCs. The source of these receptors is a woman aged 40 to 50 with HTLV-1-associated myelopathy (HAM/TSP). CDR3s include the opening cysteine and the closing phenylalanine or tryptophan. D genes are given only for firm matches. Clone size is shown for a subset of rows, as once, few, many or a class of expanded clone.

>many|TRBJ2-5|TRBV20-1|NA
TGCAGTGCTAACCCGGTGGGACAAGACGTATGGGCCCAGTACTTC
CSANPVGQDVWAQYF
>many|TRBJ2-7|TRBV10-2|NA
TGCGCCAGCAGCCAACTAGGGAGAGAATACGAGCAGTACTTC
CASSQLGREYEQYF
>many|TRBJ2-1|TRBV12-3/TRBV12-4|NA
TGTGCCAGCAGTCCCCGACAGGGAGGGGAGCAGTTCTTC
CASSPRQGGEQFF
>NA|TRBJ1-5|TRBV24-1|TRBD1
TGTGCCACCAGTGATCCTAATCGGGACAGATCCCTCTCAGATACGCAGCATTTT
CATSDPNRDRSLSDTQHF
>many|TRBJ2-1|TRBV5-6|TRBD2
TGTGCCAGCAGCTTCGTTAGCGGGGGGGCCAGGAATGAGCAGTTCTTC
CASSFVSGGARNEQFF
>many|TRBJ2-7|TRBV29-1|TRBD1
TGCAGCGTTGGCTTGTACAGGGGAGAGCAGTACTTC
CSVGLYRGEQYF
>few|TRBJ1-6|TRBV18|NA
TGTGCCAGCTCACCCCAGGAGTCGGGGCCCTATAATTCACCCCTCCACTTT
CASSPQESGPYNSPLHF
>few|TRBJ2-1|TRBV7-9|TRBD2
TGTGCCAGCAGCTCGCCGGGACTAGCGGGGGGGTTCAATGAGCAGTTCTTC
CASSSPGLAGGFNEQFF
>NA|TRBJ2-5|TRBV7-2|TRBD2
TGTGCCAGCAGCGCGGGACTAGCGGGGGGTATAGACTTC
CASSAGLAGGIDF
>NA|TRBJ2-2|TRBV18|NA
TGTGCCAGCTCACCGAGGGGCGACTACACCGGGGAGCTGTTTTTT
CASSPRGDYTGELFF
>many|TRBJ1-1|TRBV14|TRBD1
TGTGCCAGCAGCCTTCGACAGGGTAACACTGAAGCTTTCTTT
CASSLRQGNTEAFF
>many|TRBJ1-2|TRBV2|TRBD1
TGTGCCAGCAGTGAGGGAACCGGGACAGAATCATATGGCTACACCTTC
CASSEGTGTESYGYTF
>many|TRBJ1-4|TRBV25-1|NA
TGTGCCAGCAAGGAGTTCGGGCATAATGAAAAACTGTTTTTT
CASKEFGHNEKLFF
>many|TRBJ2-2|TRBV7-2|NA
TGTGCCAGCAGCTTAGGGAGGAACACCGGGGAGCTGTTTTTT
CASSLGRNTGELFF
>many|TRBJ2-3|TRBV18|NA
TGTGCCAGCTCCCGTTGGGTAGTTACAGATACGCAGTATTTT
CASSRWVVTDTQYF
>many|TRBJ1-5|TRBV20-1|NA
TGCAGTGCTGGCAGGATTAATCAGCCCCAGCATTTT
CSAGRINQPQHF
>many|TRBJ1-4|TRBV6-5|NA
TGTGCCAGCAGTTACTCGGGACCGTTCGTTGGGGATGAAAAACTGTTTTTT
CASSYSGPFVGDEKLFF
>many|TRBJ2-7|TRBV5-1|TRBD1
TGCGCCAGCAGCCCTACAACAGGGGTGCAGTACTACGAGCAGTACTTC
CASSPTTGVQYYEQYF
>many|TRBJ2-3|TRBV10-3|NA
TGTGCCATCAGTGCCCTCCAGGGGGGGGTCACAGATACGCAGTATTTT
CAISALQGGVTDTQYF
>many|TRBJ1-2|TRBV4-1|NA
TGCGCCAGCAGCCAAGAAGGCTTGGCAGTCTATGGCTACACCTTC
CASSQEGLAVYGYTF
>few|TRBJ1-1|TRBV5-1|NA
TGCGCCAGCAGCATGGACGCGGGGACTGAAGCTTTCTTT
CASSMDAGTEAFF
>many|TRBJ1-1|TRBV30|TRBD1
TGTGCCTGGACTCGGGACAGGAACACTGAAGCTTTCTTT
CAWTRDRNTEAFF
>few|TRBJ2-6|TRBV6-2/TRBV6-3|NA
TGTGCCAGCAGTAACCCACTTGCGTGGATCTCTGGGGCCAACGTCCTGACTTTC
CASSNPLAWISGANVLTF
>many|TRBJ1-5|TRBV5-5|NA
TGTGCCAGCAGCCTAAACGGGGGCAATCAGCCCCAGCATTTT
CASSLNGGNQPQHF
>NA|TRBJ1-3|TRBV30|NA
TGTGCCTGGAGTAAGGCATACTCTGGAAACACCATATATTTT
CAWSKAYSGNTIYF
>many|TRBJ2-3|TRBV20-1|NA
TGCAGTGCTAGTATACGGGGGGCGCGGACAGATACGCAGTATTTT
CSASIRGARTDTQYF
>hyperexpanded|TRBJ1-3|TRBV20-1|NA
TGCAGTGCTAGCCCGGGGGCGTATGGAAACACCATATATTTT
CSASPGAYGNTIYF
>many|TRBJ1-1|TRBV5-6|NA
TGTGCCAGCAGCTATGTGGGGGGTTTTACTGAAGCTTTCTTT
CASSYVGGFTEAFF
>many|TRBJ1-3|TRBV4-3|TRBD1
TGCGCCAGCAGCCAGGACAGGATACGAGGAAACACCATATATTTT
CASSQDRIRGNTIYF
>NA|TRBJ2-4|TRBV5-1|NA
TGCGCCAGCAGCTTGGAGGGAGGACAGAAAAACATTCAGTACTTC
CASSLEGGQKNIQYF
>many|TRBJ2-3|TRBV5-1|NA
TGCGCCAGCGCGCCCCTGGGGGGGGCGGCAGATACGCAGTATTTT
CASAPLGGAADTQYF
>many|TRBJ2-1|TRBV12-3/TRBV12-4|NA
TGTGCCAGCAGTCATGGGGAGGGGGCGAATAATGAGCAGTTCTTC
CASSHGEGANNEQFF
>many|TRBJ1-1|TRBV5-1|TRBD1
TGCGCCAGCAGCCCGGGACAGGGGACTGAAGCTTTCTTT
CASSPGQGTEAFF
>few|TRBJ2-7|TRBV7-9|TRBD1
TGTGCCAGCAGCTTAGAGGGGACAGGGCACTTCTTC
CASSLEGTGHFF
>medium-sized|TRBJ2-1|TRBV7-2|TRBD1
TGTGCCAGCAGCTTAGGGACAGGGCTCAATGAGCAGTTCTTC
CASSLGTGLNEQFF
>many|TRBJ1-2|TRBV5-1|TRBD1
TGCGCCAGCAGCGGGACAGAGAGAAACTATGGCTACACCTTC
CASSGTERNYGYTF